The 8 T cell receptor beta chains listed next were all sequenced from one sample in a study of cytomegalovirus exposure and HLA in healthy donors. PCR primers comprised 60 Vbeta and 13 Jbeta primers. Method: immunoSEQ multiplex PCR; TCRdb's copy keeps in-frame clones and lacks some. Of about 200,000 clones in the sample, roughly 80% are singletons; the top ten hold roughly 1.6%. The sequenced material came from PBMCs. These receptors were obtained from a young woman in good health and CMV-seronegative.

The chain couples TRBV5-4 to TRBJ2-2, with 9 bases identical to TRBD1. Germline values: CDR1 SGHNT, CDR2 YYREEE (reference sequence). The CDR3 sequence is 15 residues long. The ends lost 2 bases at V and 5 bases at J; junction bases unmatched: 4. CDR3 sequence: CASSLPGTGTGELFF. Written as DNA, the CDR3 is TGTGCCAGCAGCTTACCCGGGACAGGGACCGGGGAGCTGTTTTTT. Supplemented by reference TRBV5-4 and TRBJ2-2, the full variable domain reads ETGVTQSPTHLIKTRGQQVTLRCSSQSGHNTVSWYQQALGQGPQFIFQYYREEENGRGNFPPRFSGLQFPNYSSELNVNALELDDSALYLCASSLPGTGTGELFFGEGSRLTVL.

This chain connects TRBV14 to TRBJ1-5; a possible D gene is TRBD1 (6 bases). This CDR3 is built from 14 residues. V was cut by 2 bases and J by 9 bases, with 14 bases left in between. Looked up from germline, CDR1 is SGHDN and CDR2 is FVKESK. CDR3 protein: CASSQTGIGRPQHF. The CDR3 DNA sequence: TGTGCCAGCAGCCAAACAGGGATAGGCCGGCCCCAGCATTTT.

This clone was picked up a small number of times. The CDR3 DNA reads TGTGCCAGCAGTGAATCAAAGGTCGGACGGGGTAACACTGAAGCTTTCTTT. Its protein product is CASSESKVGRGNTEAFF. V gene TRBV2 combines with J gene TRBJ1-1, with D unresolved. From germline, CDR1 is SNHLY and CDR2 FYNNEI. The CDR3 totals 17 residues. V was shortened by 2 bases and J by 2 bases, with 18 bases between the two germline ends.

The chain couples TRBV9 to TRBJ2-3; 7 nucleotides agree with TRBD2. Germline V gene data show CDR1 as SGDLS and CDR2 as YYNGEE. This CDR3 comprises 15 residues. After removal of 3 bases from V and 6 bases from J, the junction contained 10 bases not matched to a gene. The DNA for the CDR3 is TGTGCCAGCAGCGCCCTCTCTAGCGGCGGGGATACGCAGTATTTT. Translating it yields CASSALSSGGDTQYF.

This chain links TRBV10-3 with TRBJ2-7, with TRBD2 identical over 13 bases. J was trimmed by 2 bases and V by 3 bases; bases with no gene match: 4. This CDR3 is 16 amino acids long. Germline-derived CDR1 and CDR2 are ENHRY and SYGVKD. CDR3 sequence reads: CAISEDGTSGAYEQYV. The DNA of the CDR3 is TGTGCCATCAGTGAAGACGGGACTAGCGGGGCCTACGAGCAGTACGTC.

This chain uses TRBV6-6 with TRBJ2-1; D is unresolved. The V gene lost 6 bases and the J gene lost 7 bases, with 13 bases spanning the gap. This CDR3 contains 13 residues. Germline-derived CDR1 and CDR2 are MNHNY and SVGAGI (reference sequence). The DNA of the CDR3 is TGTGCCAGCAGACCCGACTGGATAAATGAGCAGTTCTTC. Amino acids: CASRPDWINEQFF.

The V gene is TRBV30, the J gene TRBJ2-7, with 9 bases identical to TRBD1. Germline V lookup: CDR1 GTSNPN, CDR2 SVGIG (reference sequence). Trimming cost V 4 bases and J 3 bases; bases outside gene matches: 7. This CDR3 comprises 14 residues. The CDR3 reads CAWNPLGQGYEQYF. CDR3 DNA sequence: TGTGCCTGGAATCCCCTGGGACAGGGCTACGAGCAGTACTTC.

This clone occurred once. The V and J genes are TRBV7-2 and TRBJ1-4, with a possible D match to TRBD1 (5 bases). The V gene lost 5 bases and the J gene lost 6 bases, with 13 bases spanning the gap. This CDR3 spans 14 amino acids. Germline lookup yields CDR1 SGHTA and CDR2 FQGNSA. CDR3 bases: TGTGCCAGCAGCCCAGGGTACGTGGATGAAAAACTGTTTTTT. It is translated as CASSPGYVDEKLFF.